A selection of T cell receptor beta chains follows, all from one sample in a study of OX40 agonist ivuxolimab in advanced cancers. Sequencing used immunoSEQ multiplex PCR; TCRdb keeps in-frame clones, though not all of them. The sample includes 70,000 or so clones, roughly 82% of them seen just once. Specimen: CD4+ or CD8+ T cells sorted from blood, collected in a trial of the OX40 agonist ivuxolimab. Receptors originate from an adult with an advanced solid tumor such as melanoma, head and neck, liver or kidney cancer. Both conserved end residues are part of each CDR3. Fields, in order: J gene, clone size, D gene, V gene, CDR3 protein, CDR3 DNA. A D gene is named only where the DNA matches it firmly. The size field is filled for only some rows; it gives once, few, many or a size class.

j_call: TRBJ2-1; clone_size: NA; d_call: NA; v_call: TRBV5-4; cdr3_aa: CASSFPGSGNEQFF; cdr3_nt: TGTGCCAGCAGCTTCCCGGGATCGGGCAATGAGCAGTTCTTC
j_call: TRBJ2-7; clone_size: NA; d_call: NA; v_call: TRBV18; cdr3_aa: CASSPSPTLSYEQYF; cdr3_nt: TGTGCCAGCTCACCATCACCTACTCTAAGCTACGAGCAGTACTTC
j_call: TRBJ1-2; clone_size: NA; d_call: NA; v_call: TRBV5-1; cdr3_aa: CASSIRRGGGPTNGYTF; cdr3_nt: TGCGCCAGCAGCATCCGGCGTGGAGGGGGTCCTACTAATGGCTACACCTTC
j_call: TRBJ1-4; clone_size: NA; d_call: NA; v_call: TRBV5-4; cdr3_aa: CASSRGQANEKLFF; cdr3_nt: TGTGCCAGCAGCCGGGGACAAGCTAATGAAAAACTGTTTTTT
j_call: TRBJ2-5; clone_size: NA; d_call: NA; v_call: TRBV2; cdr3_aa: CASSRDRDRETQYF; cdr3_nt: TGTGCCAGCAGTCGCGACCGGGACCGGGAGACCCAGTACTTC
j_call: TRBJ2-2; clone_size: NA; d_call: NA; v_call: TRBV18; cdr3_aa: CASSPPSLSGELFF; cdr3_nt: TGTGCCAGCTCACCACCATCGCTTTCCGGGGAGCTGTTTTTT
j_call: TRBJ1-1; clone_size: NA; d_call: NA; v_call: TRBV27; cdr3_aa: CASSSRTRGNTEAFF; cdr3_nt: TGTGCCAGCAGTTCGAGGACAAGGGGGAACACTGAAGCTTTCTTT
j_call: TRBJ2-2; clone_size: NA; d_call: NA; v_call: TRBV21-1; cdr3_aa: CASSKQRGGRDFNTGELFF; cdr3_nt: TGTGCCAGCAGCAAACAGCGGGGAGGGAGGGATTTCAACACCGGGGAGCTGTTTTTT
j_call: TRBJ2-5; clone_size: NA; d_call: NA; v_call: TRBV4-2; cdr3_aa: CASSQIGRETQYF; cdr3_nt: TGTGCCAGCAGCCAAATAGGTCGGGAGACCCAGTACTTC
j_call: TRBJ2-4; clone_size: few; d_call: NA; v_call: TRBV6-6; cdr3_aa: CASTIGGAKNIQYF; cdr3_nt: TGTGCCAGCACCATCGGAGGGGCCAAAAACATTCAGTACTTC
j_call: TRBJ1-6; clone_size: few; d_call: NA; v_call: TRBV4-1; cdr3_aa: CASSQGGRGGSGNSPLHF; cdr3_nt: TGCGCCAGCAGCCAAGGTGGCAGGGGAGGTTCTGGAAATTCACCCCTCCACTTT
j_call: TRBJ2-3; clone_size: NA; d_call: NA; v_call: TRBV7-3; cdr3_aa: CASSLLGETQYF; cdr3_nt: TGTGCCAGCAGCCTACTAGGAGAAACGCAGTATTTT
j_call: TRBJ1-5; clone_size: NA; d_call: NA; v_call: TRBV27; cdr3_aa: CASSYGDSNQPQHF; cdr3_nt: TGTGCCAGCAGTTACGGGGATAGCAATCAGCCCCAGCATTTT
j_call: TRBJ1-1; clone_size: NA; d_call: TRBD1; v_call: TRBV4-2; cdr3_aa: CASSSTKTGMNTEAFF; cdr3_nt: TGTGCCAGCAGCTCAACAAAGACAGGGATGAACACTGAAGCTTTCTTT
j_call: TRBJ2-2; clone_size: NA; d_call: NA; v_call: TRBV9; cdr3_aa: CASSSYLTGELFF; cdr3_nt: TGTGCCAGCAGCTCCTACCTGACCGGGGAGCTGTTTTTT
j_call: TRBJ1-2; clone_size: few; d_call: NA; v_call: TRBV9; cdr3_aa: CASSLREGSYGYTF; cdr3_nt: TGTGCCAGCAGCCTAAGGGAAGGATCTTATGGCTACACCTTC
j_call: TRBJ2-6; clone_size: NA; d_call: NA; v_call: TRBV27; cdr3_aa: CASSPGSGTRRSGANVLTF; cdr3_nt: TGTGCCAGCAGTCCCGGATCGGGTACCAGACGCTCTGGGGCCAACGTCCTGACTTTC
j_call: TRBJ2-1; clone_size: NA; d_call: TRBD2; v_call: TRBV29-1; cdr3_aa: CSAAPGGRRDEQFF; cdr3_nt: TGCAGCGCTGCCCCTGGCGGGAGGCGAGATGAGCAGTTCTTC
j_call: TRBJ1-2; clone_size: NA; d_call: NA; v_call: TRBV5-1; cdr3_aa: CASSLAVNYGYTF; cdr3_nt: TGCGCCAGCAGCTTGGCAGTTAACTATGGCTACACCTTC
j_call: TRBJ1-5; clone_size: NA; d_call: NA; v_call: TRBV28; cdr3_aa: CASSFPSARGGLAPSNQPQHF; cdr3_nt: TGTGCCAGCAGTTTTCCGTCGGCCAGGGGAGGATTAGCTCCTAGCAATCAGCCCCAGCATTTT
j_call: TRBJ2-4; clone_size: NA; d_call: NA; v_call: TRBV19; cdr3_aa: CASSMGSDRNKNIQYF; cdr3_nt: TGTGCCAGTAGTATGGGTTCCGACAGAAACAAAAACATTCAGTACTTC
j_call: TRBJ2-3; clone_size: NA; d_call: NA; v_call: TRBV5-6; cdr3_aa: CASSLTGTDTQYF; cdr3_nt: TGTGCCAGCAGCTTGACAGGCACAGATACGCAGTATTTT
j_call: TRBJ2-3; clone_size: NA; d_call: NA; v_call: TRBV2; cdr3_aa: CASSEETDSTDTQYF; cdr3_nt: TGTGCCAGCAGTGAGGAGACGGATAGCACAGATACGCAGTATTTT
j_call: TRBJ1-1; clone_size: NA; d_call: TRBD1; v_call: TRBV14; cdr3_aa: CASSRHRGQLEAFF; cdr3_nt: TGTGCCAGCAGCCGCCACAGGGGGCAACTTGAAGCTTTCTTT
j_call: TRBJ1-3; clone_size: NA; d_call: NA; v_call: TRBV10-3; cdr3_aa: CAIKNSGNTIYF; cdr3_nt: TGTGCCATCAAAAACTCTGGAAACACCATATATTTT
j_call: TRBJ2-1; clone_size: few; d_call: NA; v_call: TRBV18; cdr3_aa: CASSPTNEQFF; cdr3_nt: TGTGCCAGCTCACCAACCAATGAGCAGTTCTTC
j_call: TRBJ2-7; clone_size: NA; d_call: TRBD1; v_call: TRBV5-6; cdr3_aa: CASSLGLGQGTYEQYF; cdr3_nt: TGTGCCAGCAGCTTGGGCCTGGGACAGGGGACTTACGAGCAGTACTTC
j_call: TRBJ2-3; clone_size: NA; d_call: TRBD2; v_call: TRBV2; cdr3_aa: CASRPGLAPSTDTQYF; cdr3_nt: TGTGCCAGCAGACCCGGACTAGCACCTAGCACAGATACGCAGTATTTT
j_call: TRBJ2-3; clone_size: NA; d_call: TRBD1; v_call: TRBV6-6; cdr3_aa: CASRGTVSDGDTQYF; cdr3_nt: TGTGCCAGCAGGGGGACAGTCTCCGATGGAGATACGCAGTATTTT
j_call: TRBJ2-2; clone_size: NA; d_call: TRBD1; v_call: TRBV7-2; cdr3_aa: CASSQGAGTGELFF; cdr3_nt: TGTGCCAGCAGCCAGGGGGCGGGTACCGGGGAGCTGTTTTTT
j_call: TRBJ2-3; clone_size: NA; d_call: NA; v_call: TRBV6-6; cdr3_aa: CASSRLTSTDTQYF; cdr3_nt: TGTGCCAGCAGCCGACTGACTAGCACAGATACGCAGTATTTT
j_call: TRBJ2-3; clone_size: NA; d_call: TRBD2; v_call: TRBV4-2; cdr3_aa: CASSLSGRAADTQYF; cdr3_nt: TGTGCCAGCAGCCTTAGCGGGAGGGCCGCAGATACGCAGTATTTT
j_call: TRBJ2-7; clone_size: NA; d_call: NA; v_call: TRBV28; cdr3_aa: CASSPRGRPLLGEQYF; cdr3_nt: TGTGCCAGCAGTCCCCGGGGCCGACCGCTCCTTGGAGAGCAGTACTTC
j_call: TRBJ1-1; clone_size: NA; d_call: NA; v_call: TRBV6-6; cdr3_aa: CATTLGLEAFF; cdr3_nt: TGTGCCACCACATTGGGGCTTGAAGCTTTCTTT
j_call: TRBJ1-1; clone_size: once; d_call: TRBD1; v_call: TRBV28; cdr3_aa: CASSATGDTEAFF; cdr3_nt: TGTGCCAGCAGTGCAACAGGGGACACTGAAGCTTTCTTT
j_call: TRBJ1-4; clone_size: NA; d_call: NA; v_call: TRBV14; cdr3_aa: CASSQGPGTKYNEKLFF; cdr3_nt: TGTGCCAGCAGCCAGGGTCCCGGGACCAAGTATAATGAAAAACTGTTTTTT
j_call: TRBJ2-7; clone_size: NA; d_call: NA; v_call: TRBV6-6; cdr3_aa: CASSYSRAYEQYF; cdr3_nt: TGTGCCAGCAGTTATTCCAGAGCCTACGAGCAGTACTTC
j_call: TRBJ2-7; clone_size: NA; d_call: TRBD1; v_call: TRBV28; cdr3_aa: CASSVPGQSYEQYF; cdr3_nt: TGTGCCAGCAGTGTTCCGGGACAGTCCTACGAGCAGTACTTC
j_call: TRBJ2-2; clone_size: NA; d_call: NA; v_call: TRBV5-1; cdr3_aa: CASSAGQTSNTGELFF; cdr3_nt: TGCGCCAGCAGCGCGGGACAAACCTCGAACACCGGGGAGCTGTTTTTT
j_call: TRBJ2-7; clone_size: NA; d_call: NA; v_call: TRBV7-3; cdr3_aa: CASNSGCGRPSYEQYF; cdr3_nt: TGTGCCAGCAACTCCGGATGTGGCCGCCCTTCCTACGAGCAGTACTTC
j_call: TRBJ1-1; clone_size: NA; d_call: NA; v_call: TRBV14; cdr3_aa: CASSLNMGKGNTEAFF; cdr3_nt: TGTGCCAGCAGCCTCAACATGGGTAAGGGGAACACTGAAGCTTTCTTT
j_call: TRBJ1-2; clone_size: NA; d_call: NA; v_call: TRBV29-1; cdr3_aa: CSVRNQANYGYTF; cdr3_nt: TGCAGCGTGCGAAATCAAGCTAACTATGGCTACACCTTC
j_call: TRBJ1-2; clone_size: NA; d_call: TRBD1; v_call: TRBV28; cdr3_aa: CATLGTGDYGYTF; cdr3_nt: TGTGCCACCCTGGGGACAGGGGACTATGGCTACACCTTC
j_call: TRBJ2-2; clone_size: NA; d_call: TRBD1; v_call: TRBV7-2; cdr3_aa: CASSLEWTGGFTGELFF; cdr3_nt: TGTGCCAGCAGCTTAGAATGGACAGGGGGATTCACCGGGGAGCTGTTTTTT
j_call: TRBJ2-5; clone_size: few; d_call: TRBD1; v_call: TRBV30; cdr3_aa: CAWSDVGGWETQYF; cdr3_nt: TGTGCCTGGAGTGACGTAGGGGGCTGGGAGACCCAGTACTTC
j_call: TRBJ2-2; clone_size: NA; d_call: NA; v_call: TRBV6-6; cdr3_aa: CASSYRQGNTGELFF; cdr3_nt: TGTGCCAGCAGTTACAGGCAGGGGAACACCGGGGAGCTGTTTTTT
j_call: TRBJ2-4; clone_size: NA; d_call: NA; v_call: TRBV4-1; cdr3_aa: CASSQVGGALAKNIQYF; cdr3_nt: TGCGCCAGCAGCCAAGTCGGAGGGGCCTTAGCCAAAAACATTCAGTACTTC
j_call: TRBJ2-3; clone_size: NA; d_call: NA; v_call: TRBV18; cdr3_aa: CASSPSQGSTDTQYF; cdr3_nt: TGTGCCAGCTCCCCTAGTCAGGGGAGCACAGATACGCAGTATTTT
j_call: TRBJ1-5; clone_size: NA; d_call: NA; v_call: TRBV5-8; cdr3_aa: CASSLVADKYLSNQPQHF; cdr3_nt: TGTGCCAGCAGCTTGGTAGCGGACAAGTACCTTAGCAATCAGCCCCAGCATTTT
j_call: TRBJ1-6; clone_size: NA; d_call: TRBD1; v_call: TRBV2; cdr3_aa: CASSATGQTNSPLHF; cdr3_nt: TGTGCCAGCAGTGCAACGGGACAGACGAATTCACCCCTCCACTTT
j_call: TRBJ2-7; clone_size: NA; d_call: NA; v_call: TRBV28; cdr3_aa: CASSLSPYEQYF; cdr3_nt: TGTGCCAGCAGTTTATCCCCCTACGAGCAGTACTTC
j_call: TRBJ2-5; clone_size: NA; d_call: NA; v_call: TRBV5-1; cdr3_aa: CASTPQPTADQETQYF; cdr3_nt: TGCGCCAGTACTCCCCAACCAACAGCTGACCAAGAGACCCAGTACTTC
j_call: TRBJ1-5; clone_size: NA; d_call: NA; v_call: TRBV28; cdr3_aa: CASTRDYNQPQHF; cdr3_nt: TGTGCCAGCACCAGAGATTACAATCAGCCCCAGCATTTT
j_call: TRBJ2-2; clone_size: NA; d_call: TRBD1; v_call: TRBV19; cdr3_aa: CASSILGTGNTGELFF; cdr3_nt: TGTGCCAGTAGTATCCTAGGGACAGGGAACACCGGGGAGCTGTTTTTT
j_call: TRBJ2-5; clone_size: NA; d_call: TRBD1; v_call: TRBV18; cdr3_aa: CASSAGDRGETQYF; cdr3_nt: TGTGCCAGCTCAGCCGGGGACAGAGGGGAGACCCAGTACTTC
j_call: TRBJ2-3; clone_size: once; d_call: NA; v_call: TRBV19; cdr3_aa: CASSINPPRGLGGDTQYF; cdr3_nt: TGTGCCAGTAGTATTAATCCCCCGCGGGGCCTGGGGGGAGATACGCAGTATTTT
j_call: TRBJ2-5; clone_size: few; d_call: NA; v_call: TRBV20-1; cdr3_aa: CSAVLGETQYF; cdr3_nt: TGCAGTGCAGTCCTGGGAGAGACCCAGTACTTC
j_call: TRBJ2-2; clone_size: once; d_call: TRBD1; v_call: TRBV10-3; cdr3_aa: CAVRTGPTNTGELFF; cdr3_nt: TGTGCCGTCCGGACAGGGCCTACGAACACCGGGGAGCTGTTTTTT
j_call: TRBJ1-2; clone_size: few; d_call: NA; v_call: TRBV14; cdr3_aa: CASSPRTIRFDGYTF; cdr3_nt: TGTGCCAGCAGCCCCCGGACCATAAGATTTGATGGCTACACCTTC